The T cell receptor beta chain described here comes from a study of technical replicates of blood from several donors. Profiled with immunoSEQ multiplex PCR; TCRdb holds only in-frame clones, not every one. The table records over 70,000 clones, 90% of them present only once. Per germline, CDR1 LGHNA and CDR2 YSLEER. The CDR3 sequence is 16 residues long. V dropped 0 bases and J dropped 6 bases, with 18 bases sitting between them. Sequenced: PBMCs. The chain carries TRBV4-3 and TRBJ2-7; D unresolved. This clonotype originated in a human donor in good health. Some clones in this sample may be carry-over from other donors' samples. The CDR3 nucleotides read TGCGCCAGCAGCCAAGATTTAAGGCGGAGCCCGGGCGAGCAGTACTTC. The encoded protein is CASSQDLRRSPGEQYF.